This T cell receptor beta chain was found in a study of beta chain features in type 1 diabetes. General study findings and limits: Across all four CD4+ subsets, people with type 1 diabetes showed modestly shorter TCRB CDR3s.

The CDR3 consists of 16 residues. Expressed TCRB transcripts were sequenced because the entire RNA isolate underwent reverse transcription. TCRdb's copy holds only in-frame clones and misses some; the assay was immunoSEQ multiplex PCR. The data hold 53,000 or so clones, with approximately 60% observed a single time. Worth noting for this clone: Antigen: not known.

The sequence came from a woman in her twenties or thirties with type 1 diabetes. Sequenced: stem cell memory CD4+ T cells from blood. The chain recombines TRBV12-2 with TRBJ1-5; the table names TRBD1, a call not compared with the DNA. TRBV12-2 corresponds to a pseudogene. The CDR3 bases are TGTGCAAGTCGCTTAGAAACAGGGCAAGGGGATCAGCCCCAGCATTTT. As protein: CASRLETGQGDQPQHF.